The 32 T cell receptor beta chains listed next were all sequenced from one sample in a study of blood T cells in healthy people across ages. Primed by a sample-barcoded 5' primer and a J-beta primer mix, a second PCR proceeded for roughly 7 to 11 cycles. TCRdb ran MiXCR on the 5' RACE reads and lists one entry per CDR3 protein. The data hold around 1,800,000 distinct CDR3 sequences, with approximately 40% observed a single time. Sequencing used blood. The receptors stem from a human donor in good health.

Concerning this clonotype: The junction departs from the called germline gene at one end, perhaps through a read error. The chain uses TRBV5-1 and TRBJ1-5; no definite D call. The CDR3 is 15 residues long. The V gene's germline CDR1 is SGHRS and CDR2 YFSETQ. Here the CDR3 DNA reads TGCACCAGCAGCTTGGGAGTCTCTACGGGTCAGCCCCAGCATTTT. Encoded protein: CTSSLGVSTGQPQHF.

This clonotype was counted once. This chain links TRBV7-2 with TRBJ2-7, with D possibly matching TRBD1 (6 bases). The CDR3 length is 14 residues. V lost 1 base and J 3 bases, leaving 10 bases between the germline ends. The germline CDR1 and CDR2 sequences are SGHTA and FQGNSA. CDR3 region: CASSLGQEYYEQYF. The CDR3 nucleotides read TGTGCCAGCAGCTTAGGACAGGAATACTACGAGCAGTACTTC.

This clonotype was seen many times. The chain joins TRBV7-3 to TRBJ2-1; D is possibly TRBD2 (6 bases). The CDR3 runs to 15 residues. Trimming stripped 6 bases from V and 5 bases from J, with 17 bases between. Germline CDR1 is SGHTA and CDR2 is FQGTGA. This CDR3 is CASSIGTGQHNEQFF. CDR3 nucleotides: TGTGCCAGCAGTATAGGGACTGGGCAACACAATGAGCAGTTCTTC.

CDR3 sequence (DNA): TGTGCCAGCAGTTACCGAGTCAGTCAGCCCCAGCATTTT. Protein product: CASSYRVSQPQHF. The chain combines TRBV6-2 or TRBV6-3 with TRBJ1-5; D is unclear. CDR3 size: 13 residues. Germline V gene data show CDR1 as MNHEY and CDR2 as SVGEGT. Trimming left V 2 bases short and J 6 bases short, with 8 bases between.

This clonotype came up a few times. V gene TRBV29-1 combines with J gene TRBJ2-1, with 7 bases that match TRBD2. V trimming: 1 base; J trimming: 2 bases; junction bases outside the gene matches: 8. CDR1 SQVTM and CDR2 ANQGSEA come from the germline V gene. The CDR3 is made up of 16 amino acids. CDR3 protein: CSVEGGNRGAYNEQFF. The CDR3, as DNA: TGCAGCGTTGAAGGGGGGAATCGGGGGGCCTACAATGAGCAGTTCTTC.

CDR3 protein: CASSSNRGGDTEAFF. The CDR3, as DNA: TGCGCCAGCAGCTCCAACCGGGGAGGGGACACTGAAGCTTTCTTT. The chain is built from TRBV5-1 and TRBJ1-1; D possibly corresponds to TRBD1 (5 bases). The ends were cut back, 3 bases at V and 3 bases at J, with 15 bases in the middle. The length of the CDR3 is 15 residues. Germline assignment: CDR1 SGHRS and CDR2 YFSETQ. Supplemented by reference TRBV5-1 and TRBJ1-1, the full variable domain reads KAGVTQTPRYLIKTRGQQVTLSCSPISGHRSVSWYQQTPGQGLQFLFEYFSETQRNKGNFPGRFSGRQFSNSRSEMNVSTLELGDSALYLCASSSNRGGDTEAFFGQGTRLTVV.

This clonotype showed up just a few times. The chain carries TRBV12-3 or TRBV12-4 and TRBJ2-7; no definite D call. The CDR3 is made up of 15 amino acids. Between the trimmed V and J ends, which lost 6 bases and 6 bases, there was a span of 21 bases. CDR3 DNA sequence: TGTGCCAGCAGCCCCCGGACGAAAGTCTTTGGCGAGCAGTACTTC. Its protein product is CASSPRTKVFGEQYF.

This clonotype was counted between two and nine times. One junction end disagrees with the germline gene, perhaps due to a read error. The CDR3 DNA is TGCGCCAGTAGCTTTGGAGGGACGGATACCTACGAGCAGTACTTC. It translates to CASSFGGTDTYEQYF. The rearrangement joins TRBV5-1 to TRBJ2-7, with D possibly being TRBD2 (6 bases). CDR1 SGHRS and CDR2 YFSETQ come from the germline V gene. The length of the CDR3 is 15 residues.

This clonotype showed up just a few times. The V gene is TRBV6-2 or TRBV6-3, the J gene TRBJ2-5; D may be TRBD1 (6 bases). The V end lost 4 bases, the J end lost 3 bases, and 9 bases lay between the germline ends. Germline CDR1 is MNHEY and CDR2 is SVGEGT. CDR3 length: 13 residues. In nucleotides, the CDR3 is TGTGCCAGCAGTTCATACAGGGAAGAGACCCAGTACTTC. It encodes CASSSYREETQYF.

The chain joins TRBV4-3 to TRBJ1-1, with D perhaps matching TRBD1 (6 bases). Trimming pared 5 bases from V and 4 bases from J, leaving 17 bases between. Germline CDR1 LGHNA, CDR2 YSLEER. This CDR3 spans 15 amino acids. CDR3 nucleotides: TGCGCCAGCAGCTCAAGAGCCGGGGGCGGCACTGAAGCTTTCTTT. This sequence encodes CASSSRAGGGTEAFF.

The CDR3 DNA reads TGTGCCAGCTTACCAGGCAACTCTGGAAACACCATATATTTT. Its translation is CASLPGNSGNTIYF. The rearrangement uses TRBV6-5 and TRBJ1-3; D is unclear. The CDR3 is 14 residues long. Germline values: CDR1 MNHEY, CDR2 SVGAGI. The V gene lost 8 bases and the J gene lost 0 bases, with 11 bases spanning the gap.

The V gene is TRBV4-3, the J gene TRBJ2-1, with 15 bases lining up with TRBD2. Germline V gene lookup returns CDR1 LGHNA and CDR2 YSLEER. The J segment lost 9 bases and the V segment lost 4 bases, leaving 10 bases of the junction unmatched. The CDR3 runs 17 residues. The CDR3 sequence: CASSRGLAGGVSGEQFF. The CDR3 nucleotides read TGCGCCAGCAGCCGGGGACTAGCGGGGGGAGTTAGCGGTGAGCAGTTCTTC.

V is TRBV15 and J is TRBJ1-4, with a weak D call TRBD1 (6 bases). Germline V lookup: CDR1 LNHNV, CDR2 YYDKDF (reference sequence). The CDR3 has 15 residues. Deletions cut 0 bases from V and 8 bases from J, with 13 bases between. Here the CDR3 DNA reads TGTGCCACCAGCAGAGATATTCAGGGGAGGGAAAAACTGTTTTTT. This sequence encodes CATSRDIQGREKLFF.

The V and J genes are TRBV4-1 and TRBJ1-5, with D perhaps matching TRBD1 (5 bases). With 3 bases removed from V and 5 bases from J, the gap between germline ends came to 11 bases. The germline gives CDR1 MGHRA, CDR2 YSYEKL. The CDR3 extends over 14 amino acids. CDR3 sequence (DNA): TGCGCCAGCAGCCAGTCCGGGACTCATCAGCCCCAGCATTTT. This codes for CASSQSGTHQPQHF.

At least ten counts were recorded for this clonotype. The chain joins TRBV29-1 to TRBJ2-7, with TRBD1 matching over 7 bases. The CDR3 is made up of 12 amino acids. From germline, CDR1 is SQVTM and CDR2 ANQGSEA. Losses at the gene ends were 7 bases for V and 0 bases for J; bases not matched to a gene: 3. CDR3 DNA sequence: TGCAGCGCCGGGGACAGCTCCTACGAGCAGTACTTC. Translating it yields CSAGDSSYEQYF.

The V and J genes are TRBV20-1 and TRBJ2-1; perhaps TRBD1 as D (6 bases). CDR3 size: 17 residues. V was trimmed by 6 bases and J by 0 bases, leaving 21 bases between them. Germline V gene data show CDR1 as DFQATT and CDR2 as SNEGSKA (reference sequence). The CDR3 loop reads CSALNFRTASSYNEQFF. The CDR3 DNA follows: TGCAGTGCCCTCAATTTTAGGACAGCCAGCTCCTACAATGAGCAGTTCTTC.

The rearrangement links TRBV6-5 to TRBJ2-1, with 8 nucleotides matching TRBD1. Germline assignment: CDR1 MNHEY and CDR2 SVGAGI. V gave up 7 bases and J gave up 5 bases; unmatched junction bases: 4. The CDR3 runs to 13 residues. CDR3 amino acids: CASTVDRDNEQFF. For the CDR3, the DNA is TGTGCCAGCACCGTGGACAGGGACAATGAGCAGTTCTTC.

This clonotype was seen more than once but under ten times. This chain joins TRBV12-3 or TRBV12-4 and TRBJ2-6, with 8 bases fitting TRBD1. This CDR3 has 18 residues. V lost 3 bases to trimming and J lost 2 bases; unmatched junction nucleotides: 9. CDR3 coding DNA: TGTGCCAGCAGTTTCCTGGTGACAGGGGCCCCTGGGGCCAACGTCCTGACTTTC. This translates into CASSFLVTGAPGANVLTF.

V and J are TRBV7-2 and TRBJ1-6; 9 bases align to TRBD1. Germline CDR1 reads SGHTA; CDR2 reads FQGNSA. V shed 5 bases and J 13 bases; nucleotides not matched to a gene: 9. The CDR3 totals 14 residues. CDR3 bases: TGTGCCAGCAGCCCGGGACAGGGAAGTGGTCCCCTCCACTTT. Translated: CASSPGQGSGPLHF.

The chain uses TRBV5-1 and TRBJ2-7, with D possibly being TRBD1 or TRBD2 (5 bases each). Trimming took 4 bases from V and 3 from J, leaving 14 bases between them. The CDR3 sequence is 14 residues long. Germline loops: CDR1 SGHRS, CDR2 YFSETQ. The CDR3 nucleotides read TGCGCCAGCAGCAGGGACCCCTACTACTACGAGCAGTACTTC. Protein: CASSRDPYYYEQYF.

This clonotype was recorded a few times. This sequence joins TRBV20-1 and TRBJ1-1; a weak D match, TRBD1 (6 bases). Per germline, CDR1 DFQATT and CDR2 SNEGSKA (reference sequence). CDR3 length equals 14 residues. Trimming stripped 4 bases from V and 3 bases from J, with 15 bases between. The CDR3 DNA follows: TGCAGTGCTAACTCAGGGGCTGGGGACACTGAAGCTTTCTTT. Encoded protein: CSANSGAGDTEAFF.

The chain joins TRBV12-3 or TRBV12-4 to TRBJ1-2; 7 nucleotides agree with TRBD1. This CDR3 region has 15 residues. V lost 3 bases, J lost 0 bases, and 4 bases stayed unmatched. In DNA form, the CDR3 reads TGTGCCAGCAGTTTTTGGGACAGAGCTAACTATGGCTACACCTTC. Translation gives CASSFWDRANYGYTF.

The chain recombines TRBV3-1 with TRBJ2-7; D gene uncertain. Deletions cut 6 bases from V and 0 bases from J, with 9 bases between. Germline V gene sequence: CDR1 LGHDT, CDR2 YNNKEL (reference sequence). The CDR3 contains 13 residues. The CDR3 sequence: CASSQSGSYEQYF. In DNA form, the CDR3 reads TGTGCCAGCAGTCAAAGTGGCTCCTACGAGCAGTACTTC.

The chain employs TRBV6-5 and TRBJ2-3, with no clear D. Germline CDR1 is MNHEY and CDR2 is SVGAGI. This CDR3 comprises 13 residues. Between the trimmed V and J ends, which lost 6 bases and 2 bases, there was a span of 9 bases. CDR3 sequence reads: CASSVPLTDTQYF. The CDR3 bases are TGTGCCAGCAGCGTCCCGCTCACAGATACGCAGTATTTT.

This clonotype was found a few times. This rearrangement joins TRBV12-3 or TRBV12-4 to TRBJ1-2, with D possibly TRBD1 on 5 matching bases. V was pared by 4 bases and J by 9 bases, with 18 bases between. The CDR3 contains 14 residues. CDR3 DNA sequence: TGTGCCAGCAGTTCTATAGACATCCAGGGAAGCTACACCTTC. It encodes CASSSIDIQGSYTF.

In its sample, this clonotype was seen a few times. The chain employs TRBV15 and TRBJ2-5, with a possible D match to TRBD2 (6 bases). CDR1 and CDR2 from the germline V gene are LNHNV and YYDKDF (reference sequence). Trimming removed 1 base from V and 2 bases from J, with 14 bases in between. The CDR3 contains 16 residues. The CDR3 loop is CATSRVAAAGQETQYF. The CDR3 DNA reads TGTGCCACCAGCAGAGTAGCGGCGGCGGGGCAAGAGACCCAGTACTTC.

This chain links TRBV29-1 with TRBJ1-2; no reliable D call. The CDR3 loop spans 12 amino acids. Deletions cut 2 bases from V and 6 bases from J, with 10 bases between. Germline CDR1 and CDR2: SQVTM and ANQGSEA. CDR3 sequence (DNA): TGCAGCGTTGAAAGTCAGCATCATGGCTACACCTTC. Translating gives CSVESQHHGYTF.

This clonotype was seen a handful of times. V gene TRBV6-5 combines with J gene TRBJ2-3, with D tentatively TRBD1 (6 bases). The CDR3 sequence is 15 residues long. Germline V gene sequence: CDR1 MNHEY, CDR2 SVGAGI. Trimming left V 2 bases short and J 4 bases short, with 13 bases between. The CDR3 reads CASSYGATGPDTQYF. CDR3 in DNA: TGTGCCAGCAGTTACGGCGCCACAGGGCCAGATACGCAGTATTTT.

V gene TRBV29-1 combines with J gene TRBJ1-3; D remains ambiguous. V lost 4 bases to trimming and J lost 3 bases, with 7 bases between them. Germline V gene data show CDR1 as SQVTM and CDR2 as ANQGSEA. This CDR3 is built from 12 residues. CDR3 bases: TGCAGCGTTGCCCCTGATGGAAACACCATATATTTT. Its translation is CSVAPDGNTIYF.

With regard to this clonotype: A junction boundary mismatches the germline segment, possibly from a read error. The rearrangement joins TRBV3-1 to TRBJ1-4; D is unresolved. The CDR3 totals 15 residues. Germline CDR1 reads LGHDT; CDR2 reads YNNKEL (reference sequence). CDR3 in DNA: TGTGCCAGCAGTCAAGTCGCGGCCCTTCGTGAAAAACTGTTTTTT. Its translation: CASSQVAALREKLFF.

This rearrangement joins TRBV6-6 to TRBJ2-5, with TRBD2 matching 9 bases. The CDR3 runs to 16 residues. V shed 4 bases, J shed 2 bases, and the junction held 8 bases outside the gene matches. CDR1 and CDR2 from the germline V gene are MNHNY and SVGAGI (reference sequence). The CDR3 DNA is TGTGCCAGCAGTTTCATGACTAGCGGCCGACAAGAGACCCAGTACTTC. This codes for CASSFMTSGRQETQYF.

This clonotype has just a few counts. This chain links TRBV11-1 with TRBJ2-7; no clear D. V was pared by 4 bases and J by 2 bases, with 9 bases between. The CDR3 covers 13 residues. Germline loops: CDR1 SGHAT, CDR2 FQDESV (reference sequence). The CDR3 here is CASSSLITYEQYF. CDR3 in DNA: TGTGCCAGCAGCTCCCTAATAACCTACGAGCAGTACTTC. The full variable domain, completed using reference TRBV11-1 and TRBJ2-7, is EAEVAQSPRYKITEKSQAVAFWCDPISGHATLYWYRQILGQGPELLVQFQDESVVDDSQLPKDRFSAERLKGVDSTLKIQPAELGDSAMYLCASSSLITYEQYFGPGTRLTVT.